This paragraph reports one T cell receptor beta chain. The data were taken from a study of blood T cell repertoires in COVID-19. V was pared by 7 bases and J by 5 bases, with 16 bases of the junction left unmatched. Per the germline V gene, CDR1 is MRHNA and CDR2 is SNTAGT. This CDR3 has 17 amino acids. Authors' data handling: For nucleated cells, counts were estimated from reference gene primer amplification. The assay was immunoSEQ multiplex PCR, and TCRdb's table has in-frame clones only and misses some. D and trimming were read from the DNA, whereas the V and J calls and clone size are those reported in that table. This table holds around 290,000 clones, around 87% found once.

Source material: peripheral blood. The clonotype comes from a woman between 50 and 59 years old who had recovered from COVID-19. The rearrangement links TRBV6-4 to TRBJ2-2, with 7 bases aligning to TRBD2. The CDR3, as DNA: TGTGCCAGCAAATGGCTCGCGGGGGTTCTTAGGACCGGGGAGCTGTTTTTT. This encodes CASKWLAGVLRTGELFF.